These 13 T cell receptor beta chains were all obtained from the same sample, sequenced in a study of cytomegalovirus exposure and HLA in healthy donors (dated by TCRdb to between 2016 and 2019). Library preparation used the immunoSEQ multiplex PCR assay. For the multiplex PCR, a mixture combining 60 forward primers for TCR Vbeta segments and 13 reverse primers for TCR Jbeta segments was used. TCRdb limited this immuneACCESS table to in-frame rearrangements with V and J called. A share of clones is missing; checked studies link under half to unresolved V genes, and the rest is unexplained. Within this sample are about 210,000 clones, with roughly 80% of them counted one time only. The ten largest clones represent about 3.1% of the sample. Sequenced input: PBMCs. The receptors stem from a young man in good health and CMV-seronegative.

The chain links TRBV7-8 to TRBJ1-6; TRBD1 matches 8 bases. The germline gives CDR1 SGHVS, CDR2 FQNEAQ. J lost 8 bases, V lost 4 bases, and 4 bases had no gene match. The CDR3 extends over 14 amino acids. The CDR3 loop is CASSSGQGDSPLHF. CDR3 in DNA: TGTGCCAGCAGCTCAGGACAGGGCGATTCACCCCTCCACTTT.

The rearrangement uses TRBV4-3 and TRBJ2-3; 11 bases are a match to TRBD2. There are 17 residues in the CDR3. Germline V gene lookup returns CDR1 LGHNA and CDR2 YSLEER. J was trimmed by 3 bases and V by 4 bases; bases with no gene match: 9. In DNA form, the CDR3 reads TGCGCCAGCAGCCGTGGTTCACTAGCGGGGGTTACAGATACGCAGTATTTT. It translates to CASSRGSLAGVTDTQYF.

The rearrangement links TRBV6-6 to TRBJ1-6; D is perhaps TRBD1 (6 bases). Between the trimmed V and J ends, which lost 2 bases and 3 bases, there was a span of 8 bases. The CDR3 totals 15 residues. Looked up from germline, CDR1 is MNHNY and CDR2 is SVGAGI (reference sequence). The CDR3 loop reads CASSYGQSYNSPLHF. CDR3 nucleotide sequence: TGTGCCAGCAGTTACGGACAGAGCTATAATTCACCCCTCCACTTT.

This clone appeared a few times. This sequence joins TRBV18 and TRBJ2-5, with no clear D. The length of the CDR3 is 15 residues. The V gene lost 3 bases and the J gene lost 3 bases, with 14 bases spanning the gap. Germline V gives CDR1 KGHSH, CDR2 LQKENI. CDR3 sequence: CASSPLSLPKETQYF. The CDR3 coding sequence is TGTGCCAGCTCACCCTTAAGTCTACCGAAAGAGACCCAGTACTTC. Looking up the rest from reference TRBV18 and TRBJ2-5 gives the full variable domain: NAGVMQNPRHLVRRRGQEARLRCSPMKGHSHVYWYRQLPEEGLKFMVYLQKENIIDESGMPKERFSAEFPKEGPSILRIQQVVRGDSAAYFCASSPLSLPKETQYFGPGTRLLVL.

V gene TRBV5-4 combines with J gene TRBJ1-2; D might be TRBD1 (5 bases). Trimming removed 1 base at V and 8 bases at J, with 18 bases between. Germline values: CDR1 SGHNT, CDR2 YYREEE (reference sequence). The CDR3 loop spans 15 amino acids. The CDR3 spells CASSLLSRQGNGYTF. The CDR3 DNA reads as TGTGCCAGCAGCTTGTTGTCGCGTCAGGGAAACGGCTACACCTTC.

This clone came up a few times. This CDR3 is also generated by other DNA sequences in the sample. This chain uses TRBV18 with TRBJ2-3; no firm D call. CDR3 length: 12 residues. Trimming took 3 bases from V and 6 from J, leaving 7 bases between them. Looked up from germline, CDR1 is KGHSH and CDR2 is LQKENI. The CDR3 coding sequence is TGTGCCAGCTCACCTCTGGCTGATACGCAGTATTTT. Its protein is CASSPLADTQYF.

This chain links TRBV18 with TRBJ2-7, with 8 bases lining up with TRBD1. This CDR3 region has 17 residues. The V gene's germline CDR1 is KGHSH and CDR2 LQKENI. J gave up 7 bases and V 3 bases, and 17 bases lay outside the gene matches. CDR3 amino acids: CASSPLSTGTGTREQYF. The CDR3, as DNA: TGTGCCAGCTCACCTCTCTCCACCGGGACAGGTACGAGGGAGCAGTACTTC.

This clone was observed a handful of times. The J gene is TRBJ1-5, the V gene TRBV7-6; D unresolved. V gave up 5 bases and J gave up 5 bases, with 10 bases separating them. The CDR3 runs to 13 residues. Germline V gene sequence: CDR1 SGHVS, CDR2 FNYEAQ. The CDR3 is CASSPSLHQPQHF. The CDR3, as DNA: TGTGCCAGCAGCCCCTCCCTCCATCAGCCCCAGCATTTT.

The chain has TRBV7-3 and TRBJ2-3, with TRBD1 matching 8 bases. Looked up from germline, CDR1 is SGHTA and CDR2 is FQGTGA. After removal of 4 bases from V and 6 bases from J, the junction contained 6 bases not matched to a gene. The CDR3 is 14 amino acids. The DNA of the CDR3 is TGTGCCAGCAGCTCGCGGCAGGGGGCCGATACGCAGTATTTT. It specifies CASSSRQGADTQYF.

The chain uses TRBV2 and TRBJ2-2; 8 bases are shared with TRBD2. The V segment lost 9 bases and the J segment 4 bases; nucleotides outside the gene matches: 7. Germline CDR1 reads SNHLY; CDR2 reads FYNNEI. CDR3 length equals 14 residues. This chain's CDR3 is CASTGLVSTGELFF. The CDR3 DNA is TGTGCCAGTACGGGACTAGTTAGCACCGGGGAGCTGTTTTTT.

This clone was recorded once. The chain links TRBV6-6 to TRBJ1-2, with D possibly TRBD1 on 5 matching bases. Per germline, CDR1 MNHNY and CDR2 SVGAGI (reference sequence). V was pared by 0 bases and J by 5 bases, with 10 bases between. CDR3 length: 14 residues. The DNA for the CDR3 is TGTGCCAGCAGTTACTCGGCAGGGTTATATGGCTACACCTTC. Encoded protein: CASSYSAGLYGYTF.

The DNA of the CDR3 is TGTGCCAGCAGCCGCGACAGGACTGATTCACCCCTCCACTTT. Translating gives CASSRDRTDSPLHF. The chain carries TRBV7-8 and TRBJ1-6; perhaps TRBD1 as D (6 bases). This CDR3 spans 14 amino acids. In germline, CDR1 is SGHVS, CDR2 FQNEAQ. The germline V and J ends were trimmed by 5 bases and 8 bases, with 13 bases remaining between them. The full variable domain, rest sourced from reference TRBV7-8 and TRBJ1-6, is GAGVSQSPRYKVAKRGQDVALRCDPISGHVSLFWYQQALGQGPEFLTYFQNEAQLDKSGLPSDRFFAERPEGSVSTLKIQRTQQEDSAVYLCASSRDRTDSPLHFGNGTRLTVT.

The rearrangement uses TRBV6-4 and TRBJ1-5, with TRBD1 matching over 9 bases. Unmatched junction bases numbered 7, after V lost 10 bases and J lost 0 bases. CDR1 and CDR2 (germline): MRHNA, SNTAGT. This CDR3 region has 15 residues. This CDR3 reads CAMGGTGHSNQPQHF. The CDR3 DNA reads TGTGCCATGGGAGGGACAGGGCATAGCAATCAGCCCCAGCATTTT.